The source of this T cell receptor beta chain is a study of T cells in Graves' hyperthyroidism and ophthalmopathy. Study-level findings and limits: The model forecast ophthalmopathy, anticipating it by a median around 6.5 months before onset.

Regarding this clonotype: Its cognate antigen is unknown.

When ophthalmopathy did not progress within 18 months, Graves' hyperthyroidism was considered stable. Reasons for excluding patients were uncontrolled infection, other autoimmune disease, pregnancy or lactation. Germline V gene sequence: CDR1 SNHLY, CDR2 FYNNEI. V lost 7 bases, J lost 3 bases, and 7 bases stayed unmatched. The CDR3 runs to 15 residues. Template material for amplifying TCR beta CDR3 regions consisted of RNA transcripts. First-round RT-PCR of the TCR CDR3 relied on the HTBI primer set. TCRdb ran MiXCR on the multiplex PCR reads and lists one entry per CDR3 protein. The repertoire holds approximately 560,000 distinct CDR3 sequences, with around 42% as singletons.

The receptor was isolated from a woman aged 18-30 years with Graves' hyperthyroidism. This chain joins TRBV2 and TRBJ2-7; 12 bases agree with TRBD2. Material: peripheral blood or thyroid tissue (not recorded which). The chain's CDR3 is CASNRGTSGFYEQYF. CDR3 DNA sequence: TGTGCCAGCAATAGGGGGACTAGCGGGTTCTACGAGCAGTACTTC.